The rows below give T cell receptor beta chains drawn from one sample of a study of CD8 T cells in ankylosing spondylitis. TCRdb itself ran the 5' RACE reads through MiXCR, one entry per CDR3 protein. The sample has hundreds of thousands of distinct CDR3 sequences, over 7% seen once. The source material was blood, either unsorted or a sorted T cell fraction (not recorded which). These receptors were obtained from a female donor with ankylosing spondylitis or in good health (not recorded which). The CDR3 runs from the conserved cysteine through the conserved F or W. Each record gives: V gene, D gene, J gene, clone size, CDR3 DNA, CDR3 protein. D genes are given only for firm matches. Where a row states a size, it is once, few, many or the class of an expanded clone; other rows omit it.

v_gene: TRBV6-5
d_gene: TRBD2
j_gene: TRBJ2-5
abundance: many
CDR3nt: TGTGCCAGCAGTTACTCCTGGCGGGAGGCACAAGAGACCCAGTACTTC
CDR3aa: CASSYSWREAQETQYF

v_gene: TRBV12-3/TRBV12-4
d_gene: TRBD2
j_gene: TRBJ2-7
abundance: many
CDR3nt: TGTGCCAGCACCGATAGCGGGAGGGTCGCCTACGAGCAGTACTTC
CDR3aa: CASTDSGRVAYEQYF

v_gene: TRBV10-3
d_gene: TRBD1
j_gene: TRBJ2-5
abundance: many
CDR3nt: TGTGCCATCAGCACCGGGACAGCCCAAGAGACCCAGTACTTC
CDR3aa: CAISTGTAQETQYF

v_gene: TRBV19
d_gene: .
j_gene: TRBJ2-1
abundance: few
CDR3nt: TGTGCCAGTAGTATAGATAGGGAGTTGGAACAGTTCTTC
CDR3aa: CASSIDRELEQFF

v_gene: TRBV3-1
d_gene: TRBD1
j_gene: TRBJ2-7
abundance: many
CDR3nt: TGTGCCAGCAGCCAACTGGGACAGAACTCCTACGAGCAGTACTTC
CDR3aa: CASSQLGQNSYEQYF

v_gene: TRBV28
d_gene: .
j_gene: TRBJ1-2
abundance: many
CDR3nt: TGTGCCAGCAGTTTAAGGGACCTAAATGGAGGCTACACCTTC
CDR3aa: CASSLRDLNGGYTF

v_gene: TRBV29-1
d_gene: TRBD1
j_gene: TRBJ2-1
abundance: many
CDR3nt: TGCAGCGCTCCGACAGGGCAAGTAAATGAGCAGTTCTTC
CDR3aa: CSAPTGQVNEQFF

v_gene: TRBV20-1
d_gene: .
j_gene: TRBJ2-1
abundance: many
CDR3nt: TGCAGTGCTAGGAGTCCCCTCGGGAGCGATGAGCAGTTCTTC
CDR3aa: CSARSPLGSDEQFF

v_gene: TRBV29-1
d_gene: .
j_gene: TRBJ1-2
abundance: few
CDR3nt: TGCAGCCTCTACACGGGCTATGGCTACACCTTC
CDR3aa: CSLYTGYGYTF

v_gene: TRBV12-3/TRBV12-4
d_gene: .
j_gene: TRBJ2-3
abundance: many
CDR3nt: TGTGCCAGCAGTTTAATTCGGGTTAGCACAGATACGCAGTATTTT
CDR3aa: CASSLIRVSTDTQYF

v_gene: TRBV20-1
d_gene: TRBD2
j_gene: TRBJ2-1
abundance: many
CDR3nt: TGCAGTGTGACTAGCGGGAGTCAAACCTACAATGAGCAGTTCTTC
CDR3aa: CSVTSGSQTYNEQFF

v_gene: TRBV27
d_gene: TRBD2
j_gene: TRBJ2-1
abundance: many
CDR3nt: TGTGCCAGCAGTTTATCTGCGGGGGAGGGCAATGAGCAGTTCTTC
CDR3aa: CASSLSAGEGNEQFF

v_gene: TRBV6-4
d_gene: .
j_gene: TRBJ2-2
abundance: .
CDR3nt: TGTGCCAGCAGTCGCGGGCATGGAAGTACCGGGGAGCTGTTTTTT
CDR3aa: CASSRGHGSTGELFF

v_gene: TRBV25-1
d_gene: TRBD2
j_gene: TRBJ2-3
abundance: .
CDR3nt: TGTGCCAGCAGTGCCAGGACTAGCGGGGGGACAGATACGCAGTATTTT
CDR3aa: CASSARTSGGTDTQYF

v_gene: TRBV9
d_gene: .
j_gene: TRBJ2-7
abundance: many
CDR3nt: TGTGCCAGCAGCGAGGGGATTGGCAGGTCCTACGAGCAGTACTTC
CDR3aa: CASSEGIGRSYEQYF

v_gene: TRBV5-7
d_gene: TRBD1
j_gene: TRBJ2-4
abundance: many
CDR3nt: TGTGCCAGCAGCTCGTATACAGGGGCCCGCTCGAGAAACATTCAGTACTTC
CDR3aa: CASSSYTGARSRNIQYF

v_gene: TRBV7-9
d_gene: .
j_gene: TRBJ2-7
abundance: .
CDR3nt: TGTGCCAGCAGCTTAAGAGTCCAGCCAGACGAGCAGTACTTC
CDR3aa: CASSLRVQPDEQYF

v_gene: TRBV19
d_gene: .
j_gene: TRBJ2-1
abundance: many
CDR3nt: TGTGCCAGTAGTATACAGGTTGTTAACAATGAGCAGTTCTTC
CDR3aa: CASSIQVVNNEQFF

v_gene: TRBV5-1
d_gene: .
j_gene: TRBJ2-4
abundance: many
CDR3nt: TGCGCCAGTCGCCCCGGTGAAGGAGGACCCAAAAACATTCAGTACTTC
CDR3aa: CASRPGEGGPKNIQYF

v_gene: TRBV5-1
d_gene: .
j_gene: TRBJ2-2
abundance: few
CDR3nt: TGCGCCAGCGCGGGACAGCCGAACACCGGGGAGCTGTTTTTT
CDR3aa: CASAGQPNTGELFF

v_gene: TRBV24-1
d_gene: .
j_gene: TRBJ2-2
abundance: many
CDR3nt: TGTGCCACCAGTCTACAGGGAACCGGGGAGCTGTTTTTT
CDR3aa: CATSLQGTGELFF

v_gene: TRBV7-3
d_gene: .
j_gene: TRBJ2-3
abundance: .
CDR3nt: TGTACCAGCAGCTTAAATCCGGGACGGATCACAGATACGCAGTATTTT
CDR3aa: CTSSLNPGRITDTQYF

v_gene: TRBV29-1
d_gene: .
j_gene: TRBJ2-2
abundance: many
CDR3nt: TGCAGCGTTAGGGACACCGGGGAGCTGTTTTTT
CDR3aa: CSVRDTGELFF

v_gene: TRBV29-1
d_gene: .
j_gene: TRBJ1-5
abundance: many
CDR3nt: TGCAGCGTTGGTACGAATAGCAATCAGCCCCAGCATTTT
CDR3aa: CSVGTNSNQPQHF

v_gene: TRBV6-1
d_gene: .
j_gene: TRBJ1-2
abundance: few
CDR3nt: TGTGCCAGCAGCCAGACGGATAACTATGGCTACACCTTC
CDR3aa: CASSQTDNYGYTF

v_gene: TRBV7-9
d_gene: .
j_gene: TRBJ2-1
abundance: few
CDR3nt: TGTGCCAGCACCCCAGACTGGTCGAATGAGCAGTTCTTC
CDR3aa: CASTPDWSNEQFF

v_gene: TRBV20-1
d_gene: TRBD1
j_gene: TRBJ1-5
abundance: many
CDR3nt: TGCAGTGCTAGAGGGACAGGGGCTCAGCCCCAGCATTTT
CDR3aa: CSARGTGAQPQHF

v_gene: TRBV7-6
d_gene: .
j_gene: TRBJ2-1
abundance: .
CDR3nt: TGTGTAGAGGCGGGGGAGCAGTTCTTC
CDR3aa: CVEAGEQFF

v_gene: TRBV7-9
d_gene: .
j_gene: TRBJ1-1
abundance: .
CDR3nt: TGTGCCAGCCGCCGGGGAGGTGGGAACACTGAAGCTTTCTTT
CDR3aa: CASRRGGGNTEAFF